This paragraph reports one T cell receptor beta chain. No antigen is known for it. Measured with immunoSEQ multiplex PCR; TCRdb has only the in-frame clones, and not every one. The sample holds 200,000 or so clones, about three quarters seen once. This specimen belongs to a study of cytotoxic CD8 clonotypes in ibrutinib-treated CLL. The wider study: Partial responses totalled roughly 24 and complete responses 2; after median approximately 64 months, around 14 remained remitted and roughly twelve progressed. Response samples were taken after a median roughly 13 months of treatment, range 6 to 36. General observations from the study: Shared public clonotypes were rare, and on treatment they either got smaller or stayed the same. Sustained-remission patients were sampled at different times than progressing patients were.

Germline CDR1 and CDR2: LNHDA and SQIVND (reference sequence). Trimming pared 5 bases from V and 9 bases from J, leaving 16 bases between. There are 13 residues in the CDR3. This chain links TRBV19 with TRBJ2-5; possibly TRBD1 or TRBD2 for D (5 bases each). This material consisted of PBMCs, taken after 12 months of ibrutinib treatment. The TCR comes from a human donor with chronic lymphocytic leukemia. In nucleotides, the CDR3 is TGTGCCAGTAGTTCCGGGACGGCATCGGCCCAGTACTTC. As protein: CASSSGTASAQYF.